This T cell receptor beta chain was found in a study of CD8 T cells in ankylosing spondylitis. Regarding the study as a whole: Blood from ankylosing spondylitis patients appeared to carry a characteristic roughly eight-variant TCR beta motif. Disease-linked clones bore a CD8+ phenotype, appearing relatively rarely in peripheral blood.

This CDR3 has 16 residues. CDR1 and CDR2 (germline): MNHNS, SASEGT. The trim removed 6 bases at V and 3 bases at J, leaving 5 bases unmatched. To note about this clonotype: The antigen is undetermined.

Scientists made TCR beta libraries using quantitative 5'-RACE with molecular barcodes. From the 5' RACE reads, TCRdb called clonotypes with MiXCR, one entry per CDR3 protein. The table includes around 890,000 distinct CDR3 sequences, about 10% detected once. The source of this sequence is a male donor with ankylosing spondylitis. The chain joins TRBV6-1 to TRBJ2-3, with 14 bases identical to TRBD2. What was sequenced was blood, either unsorted or a sorted T cell fraction (not recorded which). The CDR3 is CASSSGTSGRTDTQYF. As DNA, the CDR3 is TGTGCCAGCAGCTCCGGGACTAGCGGGAGAACAGATACGCAGTATTTT.